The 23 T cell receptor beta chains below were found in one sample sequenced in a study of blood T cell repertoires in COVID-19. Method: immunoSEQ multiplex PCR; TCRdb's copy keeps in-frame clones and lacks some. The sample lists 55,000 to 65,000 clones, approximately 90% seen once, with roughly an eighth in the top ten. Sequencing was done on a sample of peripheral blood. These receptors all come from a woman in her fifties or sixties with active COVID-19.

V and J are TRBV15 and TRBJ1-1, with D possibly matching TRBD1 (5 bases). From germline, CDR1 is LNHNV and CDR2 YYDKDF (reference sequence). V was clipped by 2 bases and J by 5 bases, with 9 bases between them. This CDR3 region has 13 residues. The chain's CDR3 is CATSRQGGTEAFF. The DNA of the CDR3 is TGTGCCACCAGCAGACAGGGAGGAACTGAAGCTTTCTTT.

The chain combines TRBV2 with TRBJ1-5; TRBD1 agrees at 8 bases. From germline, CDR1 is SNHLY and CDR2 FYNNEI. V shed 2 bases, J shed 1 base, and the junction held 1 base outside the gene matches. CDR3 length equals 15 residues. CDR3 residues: CASSETGGSNQPQHF. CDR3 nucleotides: TGTGCCAGCAGTGAAACAGGGGGAAGCAATCAGCCCCAGCATTTT.

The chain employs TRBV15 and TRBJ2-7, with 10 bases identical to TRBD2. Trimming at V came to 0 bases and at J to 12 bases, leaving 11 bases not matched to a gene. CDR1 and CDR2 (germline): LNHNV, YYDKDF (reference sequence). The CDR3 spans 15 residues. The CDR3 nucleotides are TGTGCCACCAGCAGAGATCGAGGGACTAGCGTCGAACGGTACTTC. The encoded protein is CATSRDRGTSVERYF.

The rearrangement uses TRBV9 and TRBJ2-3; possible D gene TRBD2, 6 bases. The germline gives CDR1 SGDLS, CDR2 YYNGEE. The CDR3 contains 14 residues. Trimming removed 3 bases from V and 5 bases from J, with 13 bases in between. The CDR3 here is CASSGRDSRDTQYF. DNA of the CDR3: TGTGCCAGCAGCGGCCGGGACTCTAGAGATACGCAGTATTTT.

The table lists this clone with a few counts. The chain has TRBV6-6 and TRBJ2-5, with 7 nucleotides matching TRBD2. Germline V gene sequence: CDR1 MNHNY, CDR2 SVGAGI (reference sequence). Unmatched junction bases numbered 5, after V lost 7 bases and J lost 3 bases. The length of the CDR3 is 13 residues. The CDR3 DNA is TGTGCCAGCACCCGGGGGAGGGAAGAGACCCAGTACTTC. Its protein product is CASTRGREETQYF.

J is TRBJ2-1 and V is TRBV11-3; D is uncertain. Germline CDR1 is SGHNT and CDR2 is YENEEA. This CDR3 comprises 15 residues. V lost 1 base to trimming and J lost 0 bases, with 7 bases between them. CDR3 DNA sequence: TGTGCCAGCAGCTTAGTCCCGAGCTCCTACAATGAGCAGTTCTTC. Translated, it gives CASSLVPSSYNEQFF.

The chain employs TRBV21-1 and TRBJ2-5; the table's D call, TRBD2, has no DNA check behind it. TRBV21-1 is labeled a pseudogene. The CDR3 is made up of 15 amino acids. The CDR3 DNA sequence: TGTGCCAGCAATAGCGCATGGGTTCCCCAAGAGACCCAGTACTTC. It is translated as CASNSAWVPQETQYF.

As DNA, the CDR3 is TGTGCCAGCACGGGGGGCTACGAGCAGTACTTC. It is translated as CASTGGYEQYF. The chain is built from TRBV6-6 and TRBJ2-7, with 7 positions matching TRBD2. The CDR3 covers 11 residues. Germline assignment: CDR1 MNHNY and CDR2 SVGAGI (reference sequence). The J segment lost 3 bases and the V segment lost 7 bases, leaving 0 bases of the junction unmatched.

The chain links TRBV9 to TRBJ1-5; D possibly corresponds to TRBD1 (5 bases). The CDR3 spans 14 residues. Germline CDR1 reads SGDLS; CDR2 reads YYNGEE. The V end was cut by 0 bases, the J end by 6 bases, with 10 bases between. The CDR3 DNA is TGTGCCAGCAGCGTAGGGCAGGGTAGTCAGCCCCAGCATTTT. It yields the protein CASSVGQGSQPQHF.

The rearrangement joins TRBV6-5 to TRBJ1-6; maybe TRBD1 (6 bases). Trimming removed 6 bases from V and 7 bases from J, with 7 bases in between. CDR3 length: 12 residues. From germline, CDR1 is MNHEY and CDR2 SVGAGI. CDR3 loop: CASSQGNSPLHF. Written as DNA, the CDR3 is TGTGCCAGCAGCCAGGGGAATTCACCCCTCCACTTT.

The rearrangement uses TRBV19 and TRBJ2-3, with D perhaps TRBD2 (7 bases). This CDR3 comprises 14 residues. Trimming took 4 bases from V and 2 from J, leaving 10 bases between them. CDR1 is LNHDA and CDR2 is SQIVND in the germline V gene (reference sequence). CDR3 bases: TGTGCCAGTAGTAGGGGGGGCCTCACAGATACGCAGTATTTT. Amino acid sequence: CASSRGGLTDTQYF.

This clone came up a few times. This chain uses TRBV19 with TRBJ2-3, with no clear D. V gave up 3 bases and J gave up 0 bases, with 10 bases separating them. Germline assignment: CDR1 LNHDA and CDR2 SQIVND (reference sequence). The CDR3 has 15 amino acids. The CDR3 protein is CASSIYSTSTDTQYF. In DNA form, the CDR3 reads TGTGCCAGTAGTATCTACTCCACTAGCACAGATACGCAGTATTTT.

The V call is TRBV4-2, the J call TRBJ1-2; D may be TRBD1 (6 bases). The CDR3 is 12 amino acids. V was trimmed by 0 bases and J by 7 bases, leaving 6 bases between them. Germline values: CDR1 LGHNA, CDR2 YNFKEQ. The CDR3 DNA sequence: TGTGCCAGCAGCCAAGACAGGGGTGGCTACACCTTC. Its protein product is CASSQDRGGYTF.

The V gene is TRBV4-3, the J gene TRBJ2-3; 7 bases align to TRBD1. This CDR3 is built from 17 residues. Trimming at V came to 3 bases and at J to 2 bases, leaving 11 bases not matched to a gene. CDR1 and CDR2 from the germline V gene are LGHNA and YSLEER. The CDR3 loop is CASSHPIDRENTDTQYF. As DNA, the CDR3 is TGCGCCAGCAGCCACCCCATAGACAGGGAGAACACAGATACGCAGTATTTT.

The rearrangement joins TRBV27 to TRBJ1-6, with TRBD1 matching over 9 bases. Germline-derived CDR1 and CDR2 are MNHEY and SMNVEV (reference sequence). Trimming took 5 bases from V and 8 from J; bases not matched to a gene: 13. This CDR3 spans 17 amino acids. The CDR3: CASSRDRANFGDSPLHF. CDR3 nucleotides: TGTGCCAGCAGTCGGGACAGGGCAAATTTCGGCGATTCACCCCTCCACTTT.

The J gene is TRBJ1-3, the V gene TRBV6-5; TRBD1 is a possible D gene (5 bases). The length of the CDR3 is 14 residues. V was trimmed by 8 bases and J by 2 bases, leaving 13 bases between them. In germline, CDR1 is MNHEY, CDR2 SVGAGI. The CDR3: CASSRGETGNTIYF. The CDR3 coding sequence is TGTGCCAGCTCCCGGGGGGAAACTGGAAACACCATATATTTT.

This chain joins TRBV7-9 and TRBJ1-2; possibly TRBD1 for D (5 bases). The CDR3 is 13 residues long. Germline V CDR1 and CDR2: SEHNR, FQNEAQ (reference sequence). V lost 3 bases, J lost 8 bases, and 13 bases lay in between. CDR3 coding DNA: TGTGCCAGCAGCTTGGCAGGGCGTGAGGGCTACACCTTC. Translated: CASSLAGREGYTF. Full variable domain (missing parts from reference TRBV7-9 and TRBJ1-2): DTGVSQNPRHKITKRGQNVTFRCDPISEHNRLYWYRQTLGQGPEFLTYFQNEAQLEKSRLLSDRFSAERPKGSFSTLEIQRTEQGDSAMYLCASSLAGREGYTFGSGTRLTVV.

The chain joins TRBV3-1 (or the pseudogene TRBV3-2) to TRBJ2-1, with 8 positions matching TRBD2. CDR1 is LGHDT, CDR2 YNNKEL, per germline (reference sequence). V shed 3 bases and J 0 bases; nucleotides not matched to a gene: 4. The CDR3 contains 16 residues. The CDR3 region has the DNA TGTGCCAGCAGCCACCTACGGGGGGGCTCCTACAATGAGCAGTTCTTC. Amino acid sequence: CASSHLRGGSYNEQFF.

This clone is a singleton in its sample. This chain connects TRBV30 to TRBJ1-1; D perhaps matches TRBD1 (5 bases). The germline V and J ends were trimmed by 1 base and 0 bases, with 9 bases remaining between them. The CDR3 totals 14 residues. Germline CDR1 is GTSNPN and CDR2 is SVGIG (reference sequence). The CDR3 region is CAWSARGLNTEAFF. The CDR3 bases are TGTGCCTGGAGTGCCCGGGGGTTGAACACTGAAGCTTTCTTT.

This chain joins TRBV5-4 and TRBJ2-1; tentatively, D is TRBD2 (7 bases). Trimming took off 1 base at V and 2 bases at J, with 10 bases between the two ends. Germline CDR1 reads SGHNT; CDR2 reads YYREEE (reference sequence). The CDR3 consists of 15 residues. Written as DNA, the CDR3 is TGTGCCAGCAGCTTGTGGGGGGGCCCCTACAATGAGCAGTTCTTC. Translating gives CASSLWGGPYNEQFF.

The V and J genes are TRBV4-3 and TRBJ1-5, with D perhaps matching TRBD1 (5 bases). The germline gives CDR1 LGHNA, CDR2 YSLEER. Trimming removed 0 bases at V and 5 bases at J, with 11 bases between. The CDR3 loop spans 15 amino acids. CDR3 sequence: CASSQDGGVYQPQHF. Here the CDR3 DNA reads TGCGCCAGCAGCCAAGACGGGGGGGTATATCAGCCCCAGCATTTT.

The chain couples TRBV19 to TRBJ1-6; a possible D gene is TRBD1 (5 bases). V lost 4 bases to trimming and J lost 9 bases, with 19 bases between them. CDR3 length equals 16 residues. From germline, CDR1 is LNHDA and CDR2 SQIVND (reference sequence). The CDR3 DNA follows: TGTGCCAGTAGTAGCGGCGATGGACATAGGGGTTCACCCCTCCACTTT. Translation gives CASSSGDGHRGSPLHF.

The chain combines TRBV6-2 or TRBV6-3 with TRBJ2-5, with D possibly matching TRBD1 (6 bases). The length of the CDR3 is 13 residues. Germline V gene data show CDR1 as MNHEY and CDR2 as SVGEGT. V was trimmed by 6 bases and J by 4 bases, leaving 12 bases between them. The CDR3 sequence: CASSPGHLETQYF. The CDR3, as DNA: TGTGCCAGCAGCCCGGGACACCTAGAGACCCAGTACTTC.